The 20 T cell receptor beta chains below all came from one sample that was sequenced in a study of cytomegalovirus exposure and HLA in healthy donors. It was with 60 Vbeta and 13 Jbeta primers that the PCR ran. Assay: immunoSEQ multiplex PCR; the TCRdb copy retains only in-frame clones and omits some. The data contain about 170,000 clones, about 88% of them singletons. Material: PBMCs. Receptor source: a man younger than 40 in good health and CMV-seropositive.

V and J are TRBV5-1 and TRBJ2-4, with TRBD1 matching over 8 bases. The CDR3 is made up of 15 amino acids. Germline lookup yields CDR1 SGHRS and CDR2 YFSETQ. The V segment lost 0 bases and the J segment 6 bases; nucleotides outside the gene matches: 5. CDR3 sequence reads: CASSLARQGLNIQYF. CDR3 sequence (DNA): TGCGCCAGCAGCTTGGCCCGACAGGGGTTAAACATTCAGTACTTC.

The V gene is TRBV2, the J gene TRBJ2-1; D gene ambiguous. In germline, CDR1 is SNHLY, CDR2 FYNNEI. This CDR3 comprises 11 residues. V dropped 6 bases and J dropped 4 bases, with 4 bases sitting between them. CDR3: CASSEYNEQFF. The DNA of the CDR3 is TGTGCCAGCAGCGAGTACAATGAGCAGTTCTTC.

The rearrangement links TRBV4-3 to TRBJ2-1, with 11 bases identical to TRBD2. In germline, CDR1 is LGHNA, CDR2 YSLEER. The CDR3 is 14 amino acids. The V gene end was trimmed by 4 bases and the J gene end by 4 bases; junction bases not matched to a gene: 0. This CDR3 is CASSRLAGYNEQFF. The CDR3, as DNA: TGCGCCAGCAGCCGACTAGCGGGGTACAATGAGCAGTTCTTC.

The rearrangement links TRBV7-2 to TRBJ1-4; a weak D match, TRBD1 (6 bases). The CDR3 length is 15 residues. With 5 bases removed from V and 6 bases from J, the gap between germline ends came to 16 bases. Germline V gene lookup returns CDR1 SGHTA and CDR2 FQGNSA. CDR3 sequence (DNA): TGTGCCAGCAGCCCACAGGGAGGGGGGTATGAAAAACTGTTTTTT. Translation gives CASSPQGGGYEKLFF.

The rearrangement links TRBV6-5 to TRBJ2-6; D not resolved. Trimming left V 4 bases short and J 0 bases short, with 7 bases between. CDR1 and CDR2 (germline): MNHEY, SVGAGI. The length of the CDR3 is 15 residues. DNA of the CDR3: TGTGCCAGCAGTTTCGGTGACTCTGGGGCCAACGTCCTGACTTTC. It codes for CASSFGDSGANVLTF.

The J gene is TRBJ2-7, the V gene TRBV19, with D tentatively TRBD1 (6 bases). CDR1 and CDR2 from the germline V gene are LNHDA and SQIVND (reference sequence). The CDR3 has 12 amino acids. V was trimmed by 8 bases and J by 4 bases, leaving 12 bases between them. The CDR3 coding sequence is TGTGCCAGTGGACAGTTGGGTTACGAGCAGTACTTC. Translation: CASGQLGYEQYF. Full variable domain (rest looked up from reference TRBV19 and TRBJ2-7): DGGITQSPKYLFRKEGQNVTLSCEQNLNHDAMYWYRQDPGQGLRLIYYSQIVNDFQKGDIAEGYSVSREKKESFPLTVTSAQKNPTAFYLCASGQLGYEQYFGPGTRLTVT.

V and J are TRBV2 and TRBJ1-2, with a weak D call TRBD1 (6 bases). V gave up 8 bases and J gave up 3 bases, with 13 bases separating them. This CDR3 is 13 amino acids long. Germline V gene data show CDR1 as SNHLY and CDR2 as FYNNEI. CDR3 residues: CASRRGADYGYTF. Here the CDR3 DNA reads TGTGCCAGCCGGCGGGGGGCAGACTATGGCTACACCTTC.

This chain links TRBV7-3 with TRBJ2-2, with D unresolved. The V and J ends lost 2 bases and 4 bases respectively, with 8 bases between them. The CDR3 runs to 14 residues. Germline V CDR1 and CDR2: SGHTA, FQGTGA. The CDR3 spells CASSLGLLTGELFF. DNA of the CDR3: TGTGCCAGCAGCTTAGGGCTACTCACCGGGGAGCTGTTTTTT.

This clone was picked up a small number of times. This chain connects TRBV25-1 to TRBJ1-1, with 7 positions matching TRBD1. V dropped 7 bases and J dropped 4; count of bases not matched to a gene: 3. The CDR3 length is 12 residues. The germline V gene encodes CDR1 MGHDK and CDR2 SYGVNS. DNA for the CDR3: TGTGCCAGCACCCGACAGGGCACTGAAGCTTTCTTT. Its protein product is CASTRQGTEAFF.

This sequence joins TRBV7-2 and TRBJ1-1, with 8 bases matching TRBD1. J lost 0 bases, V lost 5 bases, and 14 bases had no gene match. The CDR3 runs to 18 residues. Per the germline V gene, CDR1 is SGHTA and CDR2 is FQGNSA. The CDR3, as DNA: TGTGCCAGCAGCCCGAATGGACAGGGTTTGGGAATGAACACTGAAGCTTTCTTT. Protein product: CASSPNGQGLGMNTEAFF.

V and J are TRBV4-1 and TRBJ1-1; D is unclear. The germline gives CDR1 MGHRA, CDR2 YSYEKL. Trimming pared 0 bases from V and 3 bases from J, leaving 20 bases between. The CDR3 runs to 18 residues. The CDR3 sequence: CASSQDRRRAGVYTEAFF. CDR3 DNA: TGCGCCAGCAGCCAAGATCGGAGGAGGGCCGGGGTATACACTGAAGCTTTCTTT.

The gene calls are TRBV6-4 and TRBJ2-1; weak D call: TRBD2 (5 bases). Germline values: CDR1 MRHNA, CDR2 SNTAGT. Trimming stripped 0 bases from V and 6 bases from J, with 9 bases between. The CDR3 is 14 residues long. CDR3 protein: CASSDSPGSNEQFF. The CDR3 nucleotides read TGTGCCAGCAGTGACTCACCGGGGAGCAATGAGCAGTTCTTC.

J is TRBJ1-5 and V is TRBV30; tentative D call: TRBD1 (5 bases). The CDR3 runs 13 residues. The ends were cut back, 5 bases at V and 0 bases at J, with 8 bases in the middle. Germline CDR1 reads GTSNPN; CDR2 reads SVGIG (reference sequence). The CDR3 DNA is TGTGCCTGGGAACAGGATAGCAATCAGCCCCAGCATTTT. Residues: CAWEQDSNQPQHF.

CDR3 in amino acids: CATSRAAGGEEKLFF. The DNA of the CDR3 is TGTGCCACCAGCAGAGCGGCAGGGGGCGAGGAAAAACTGTTTTTT. The rearrangement links TRBV15 to TRBJ1-4, with 8 bases aligning to TRBD1. The J segment lost 8 bases and the V segment lost 1 base, leaving 6 bases of the junction unmatched. The germline gives CDR1 LNHNV, CDR2 YYDKDF (reference sequence). The CDR3 has 15 amino acids.

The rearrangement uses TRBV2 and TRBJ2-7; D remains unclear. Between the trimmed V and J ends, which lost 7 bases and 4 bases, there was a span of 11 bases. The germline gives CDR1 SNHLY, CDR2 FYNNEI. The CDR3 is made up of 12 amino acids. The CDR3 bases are TGTGCCAGCAATACAGAACCATACGAGCAGTACGTC. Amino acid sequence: CASNTEPYEQYV.

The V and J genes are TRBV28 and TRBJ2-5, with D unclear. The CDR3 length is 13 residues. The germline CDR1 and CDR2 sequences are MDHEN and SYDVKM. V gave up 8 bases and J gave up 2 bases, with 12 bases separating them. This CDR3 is CASSRPEQETQYF. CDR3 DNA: TGTGCCAGCTCTCGCCCAGAACAAGAGACCCAGTACTTC.

DNA of the CDR3: TGTGCCAGCAGCTTGGGACAGACAGGAGATACGCAGTATTTT. It yields the protein CASSLGQTGDTQYF. The chain combines TRBV5-8 with TRBJ2-3; TRBD1 is a possible D gene (6 bases). The CDR3 is 14 residues long. Germline V lookup: CDR1 SGHTS, CDR2 YDEGEE. Trimming removed 0 bases from V and 5 bases from J, with 10 bases in between.

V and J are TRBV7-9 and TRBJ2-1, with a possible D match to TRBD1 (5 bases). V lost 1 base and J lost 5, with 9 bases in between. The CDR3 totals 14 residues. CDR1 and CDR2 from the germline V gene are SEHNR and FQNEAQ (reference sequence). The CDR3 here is CASSLDRTNNEQFF. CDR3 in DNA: TGTGCCAGCAGCTTAGACAGGACGAACAATGAGCAGTTCTTC.

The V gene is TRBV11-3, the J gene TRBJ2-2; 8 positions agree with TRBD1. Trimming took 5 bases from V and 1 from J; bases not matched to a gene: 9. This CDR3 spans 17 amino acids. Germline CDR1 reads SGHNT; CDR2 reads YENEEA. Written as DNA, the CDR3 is TGTGCCAGCAGCCCCAGGGGGCGACTTTGGAACACCGGGGAGCTGTTTTTT. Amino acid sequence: CASSPRGRLWNTGELFF.

Written as DNA, the CDR3 is TGTGCCACGAAGGGTGGGGGGAGTGAACACAATGAGCAGTTCTTC. Translating gives CATKGGGSEHNEQFF. This chain uses TRBV10-3 with TRBJ2-1; tentative D call: TRBD2 (6 bases). The CDR3 has 15 amino acids. V gave up 10 bases and J gave up 5 bases, with 21 bases separating them. Germline CDR1 ENHRY, CDR2 SYGVKD.